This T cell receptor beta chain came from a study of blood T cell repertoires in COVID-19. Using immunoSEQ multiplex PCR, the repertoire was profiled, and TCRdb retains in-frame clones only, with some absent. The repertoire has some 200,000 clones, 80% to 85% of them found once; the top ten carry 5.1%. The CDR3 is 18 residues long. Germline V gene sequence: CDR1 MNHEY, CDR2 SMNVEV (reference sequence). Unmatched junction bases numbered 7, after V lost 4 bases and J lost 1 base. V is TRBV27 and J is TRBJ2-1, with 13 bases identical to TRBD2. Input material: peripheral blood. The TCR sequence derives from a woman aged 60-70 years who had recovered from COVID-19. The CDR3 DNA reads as TGTGCCAGCAGTTCCCAACTAGCGGGGGGGCCTTCCTACAATGAGCAGTTCTTC. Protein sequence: CASSSQLAGGPSYNEQFF.